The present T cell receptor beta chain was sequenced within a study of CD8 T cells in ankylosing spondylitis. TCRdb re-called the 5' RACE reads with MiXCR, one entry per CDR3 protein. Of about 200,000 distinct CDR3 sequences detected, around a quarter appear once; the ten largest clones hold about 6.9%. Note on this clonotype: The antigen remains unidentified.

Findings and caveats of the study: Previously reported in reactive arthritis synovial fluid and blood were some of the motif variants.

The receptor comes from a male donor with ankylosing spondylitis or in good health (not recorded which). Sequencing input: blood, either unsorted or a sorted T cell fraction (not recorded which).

The CDR3 is CSARVYQETQYF. The CDR3 coding sequence is TGCAGTGCTAGGGTCTATCAAGAGACCCAGTACTTC. The genes are TRBV20-1 and TRBJ2-5; D is uncertain. Germline assignment: CDR1 DFQATT and CDR2 SNEGSKA (reference sequence). V lost 3 bases to trimming and J lost 2 bases, with 7 bases between them. The CDR3 totals 12 residues.